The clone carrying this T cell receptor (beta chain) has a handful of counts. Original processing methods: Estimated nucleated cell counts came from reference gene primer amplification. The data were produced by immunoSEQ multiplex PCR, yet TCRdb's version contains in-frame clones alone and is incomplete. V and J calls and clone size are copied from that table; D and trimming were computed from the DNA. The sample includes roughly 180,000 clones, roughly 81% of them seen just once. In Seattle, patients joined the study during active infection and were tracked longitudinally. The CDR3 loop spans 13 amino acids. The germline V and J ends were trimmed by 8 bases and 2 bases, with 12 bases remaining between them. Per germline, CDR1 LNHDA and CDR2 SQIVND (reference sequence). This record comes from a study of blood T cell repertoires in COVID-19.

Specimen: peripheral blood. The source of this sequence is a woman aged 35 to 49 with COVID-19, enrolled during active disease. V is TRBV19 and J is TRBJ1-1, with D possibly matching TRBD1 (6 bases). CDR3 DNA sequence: TGTGCCAGTGACGGGACATCTAACACTGAAGCTTTCTTT. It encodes CASDGTSNTEAFF.